What follows are 18 T cell receptor beta chains derived from one specimen sequenced in a study of blood T cell repertoires in COVID-19. TCRdb's copy holds only in-frame clones and misses some; the assay was immunoSEQ multiplex PCR. The profile covers around 160,000 clones, with 80% to 90% appearing a single time and roughly 11% taken by the ten largest. Sequencing input: peripheral blood. The receptors come from a human donor in a cohort sampled during active COVID-19.

This clone was recorded only once. This sequence joins TRBV2 and TRBJ1-2, with no clear D. The length of the CDR3 is 13 residues. Trimming removed 4 bases from V and 2 bases from J, with 8 bases in between. The germline V gene encodes CDR1 SNHLY and CDR2 FYNNEI. CDR3 DNA sequence: TGTGCCAGCAGTGGGCGGATGAACTATGGCTACACCTTC. Encoded protein: CASSGRMNYGYTF.

The chain uses TRBV11-2 and TRBJ2-2; D perhaps matches TRBD1 (8 bases). The CDR3 runs to 17 residues. Between the trimmed V and J ends, which lost 2 bases and 0 bases, there was a span of 13 bases. Germline V gene lookup returns CDR1 SGHAT and CDR2 FQNNGV. In DNA form, the CDR3 reads TGTGCCAGCAGCTTACACAGGGGGGGCCCGAACACCGGGGAGCTGTTTTTT. Protein product: CASSLHRGGPNTGELFF.

This chain joins TRBV7-2 and TRBJ2-2; 8 bases match TRBD2. V lost 2 bases, J lost 8 bases, and 7 bases stayed unmatched. This CDR3 has 15 residues. The germline CDR1 and CDR2 sequences are SGHTA and FQGNSA. The CDR3 spells CASSLTGGALGELFF. The CDR3 DNA reads as TGTGCCAGCAGCTTAACGGGGGGGGCCCTTGGGGAGCTGTTTTTT.

The rearrangement uses TRBV12-3 or TRBV12-4 and TRBJ2-1, with TRBD2 as a possible D gene (5 bases). V lost 7 bases to trimming and J lost 5 bases, with 9 bases between them. CDR3 size: 12 residues. The CDR3 bases are TGTGCCAGCATTAGAGGGCACAATGAGCAGTTCTTC. Translation: CASIRGHNEQFF.

This chain joins TRBV7-2 and TRBJ2-2, with D possibly being TRBD2 (7 bases). CDR1 and CDR2 from the germline V gene are SGHTA and FQGNSA. The V gene lost 1 base and the J gene lost 6 bases, with 12 bases spanning the gap. The CDR3 has 15 residues. CDR3 residues: CASSLVGGRSGELFF. The CDR3 bases are TGTGCCAGCAGCTTAGTCGGGGGGCGGTCCGGGGAGCTGTTTTTT.

The chain employs TRBV9 and TRBJ2-2; TRBD1 agrees at 7 bases. V shed 3 bases and J 0 bases; nucleotides not matched to a gene: 2. This CDR3 spans 15 amino acids. Germline values: CDR1 SGDLS, CDR2 YYNGEE. The CDR3 DNA follows: TGTGCCAGCAGCGCAACAGGGGCGAACACCGGGGAGCTGTTTTTT. Amino acids: CASSATGANTGELFF.

The V call is TRBV2, the J call TRBJ2-2; 10 nucleotides agree with TRBD2. The CDR3 is 16 residues long. V shed 6 bases and J 2 bases; nucleotides not matched to a gene: 6. Germline CDR1 is SNHLY and CDR2 is FYNNEI. CDR3: CASSPRLAGNTGELFF. In nucleotides, the CDR3 is TGTGCCAGCAGCCCCCGACTAGCGGGCAACACCGGGGAGCTGTTTTTT.

Points on this clone: The same CDR3 arises from other DNA sequences in this sample as well. The CDR3: CASSLDRGGTEAFF. Written as DNA, the CDR3 is TGTGCCAGCAGCTTGGACAGGGGCGGGACTGAAGCTTTCTTT. The genes are TRBV5-6 and TRBJ1-1, with 7 bases matching TRBD1. The CDR3 has 14 amino acids. V shed 0 bases and J 5 bases; nucleotides not matched to a gene: 4. Germline V lookup: CDR1 SGHDT, CDR2 YYEEEE. The complete variable domain, with remaining parts taken from reference TRBV5-6 and TRBJ1-1, reads DAGVTQSPTHLIKTRGQQVTLRCSPKSGHDTVSWYQQALGQGPQFIFQYYEEEERQRGNFPDRFSGHQFPNYSSELNVNALLLGDSALYLCASSLDRGGTEAFFGQGTRLTVV.

The chain recombines TRBV7-9 with TRBJ2-3; no reliable D call. CDR1 and CDR2 from the germline V gene are SEHNR and FQNEAQ (reference sequence). Trimming took 2 bases from V and 0 from J, leaving 6 bases between them. This CDR3 comprises 14 residues. DNA of the CDR3: TGTGCCAGCAGCTTAAGAGCGAGCACAGATACGCAGTATTTT. Its translation is CASSLRASTDTQYF.

This sequence joins TRBV6-5 and TRBJ1-1, with unresolved D. V was cut by 6 bases and J by 2 bases, with 16 bases left in between. The CDR3 contains 15 residues. From germline, CDR1 is MNHEY and CDR2 SVGAGI. DNA for the CDR3: TGTGCCAGCAGCCGCGGACTCAATGGAAACACTGAAGCTTTCTTT. Its protein product is CASSRGLNGNTEAFF.

The rearrangement joins TRBV6-2 or TRBV6-3 to TRBJ2-7; 12 positions agree with TRBD1. The CDR3 runs to 14 residues. The germline V gene encodes CDR1 MNHEY and CDR2 SVGEGT. V was pared by 6 bases and J by 5 bases, with 5 bases of the junction left unmatched. The CDR3 region is CASSRDRGRHEQYF. The CDR3 region has the DNA TGTGCCAGCAGCAGGGACAGGGGGCGACACGAGCAGTACTTC.

This chain connects TRBV29-1 to TRBJ2-5; D is unresolved. Between the trimmed V and J ends, which lost 1 base and 3 bases, there was a span of 6 bases. The CDR3 length is 12 residues. Germline-derived CDR1 and CDR2 are SQVTM and ANQGSEA. The CDR3 sequence is CSVEGAEETQYF. CDR3 DNA: TGCAGCGTTGAAGGTGCGGAAGAGACCCAGTACTTC.

The chain carries TRBV9 and TRBJ2-3; tentative D call: TRBD2 (7 bases). From germline, CDR1 is SGDLS and CDR2 YYNGEE. This CDR3 spans 17 amino acids. The germline V and J ends were trimmed by 0 bases and 0 bases, with 14 bases remaining between them. The CDR3 loop is CASSVVGGLTSTDTQYF. The CDR3 nucleotides read TGTGCCAGCAGCGTAGTAGGGGGACTAACAAGCACAGATACGCAGTATTTT.

V and J are TRBV5-8 and TRBJ1-2, with TRBD1 identical over 7 bases. The germline CDR1 and CDR2 sequences are SGHTS and YDEGEE. The CDR3 sequence is 15 residues long. V was clipped by 0 bases and J by 8 bases; unmatched bases: 10. The CDR3 region is CASSLAGEGALGYTF. CDR3 DNA: TGTGCCAGCAGCTTGGCGGGTGAGGGGGCGCTCGGCTACACCTTC. The full variable domain, with the rest looked up from reference TRBV5-8 and TRBJ1-2, is EAGVTQSPTHLIKTRGQQATLRCSPISGHTSVYWYQQALGLGLQFLLWYDEGEERNRGNFPPRFSGRQFPNYSSELNVNALELEDSALYLCASSLAGEGALGYTFGSGTRLTVV.

This clone was seen only a few times. The rearrangement uses TRBV21-1 and TRBJ1-6. TRBV21-1 is recorded as a pseudogene. The CDR3 contains 17 residues. The CDR3 loop is CASSKDHRLTSLSPLHF. The CDR3 DNA is TGTGCCAGCAGCAAAGACCACCGACTAACTTCCCTCTCACCCCTCCACTTT.

The CDR3 nucleotides read TGTGCCAGCAGCTTCGGCGGGGGGAACACAGATACGCAGTATTTT. Protein sequence: CASSFGGGNTDTQYF. V is TRBV7-9 and J is TRBJ2-3; 8 bases agree with TRBD2. Germline loops: CDR1 SEHNR, CDR2 FQNEAQ (reference sequence). Trimming took 3 bases from V and 2 from J; bases not matched to a gene: 4. There are 15 residues in the CDR3. Complete variable domain (other parts from reference TRBV7-9 and TRBJ2-3): DTGVSQNPRHKITKRGQNVTFRCDPISEHNRLYWYRQTLGQGPEFLTYFQNEAQLEKSRLLSDRFSAERPKGSFSTLEIQRTEQGDSAMYLCASSFGGGNTDTQYFGPGTRLTVL.

This clone was seen a single time. The genes are TRBV10-2 and TRBJ1-2; D not resolved. The CDR3 is 15 residues long. Trimming left V 0 bases short and J 1 base short, with 9 bases between. Germline CDR1 WSHSY, CDR2 SAAADI. This chain's CDR3 is CASSESRYSNYGYTF. In DNA form, the CDR3 reads TGCGCCAGCAGTGAGTCAAGATACAGTAACTATGGCTACACCTTC.

The sample holds one count of this clone. The chain couples TRBV9 to TRBJ1-1, with D possibly matching TRBD1 (6 bases). CDR1 and CDR2 from the germline V gene are SGDLS and YYNGEE. V lost 1 base, J lost 4 bases, and 11 bases lay in between. CDR3 size: 14 residues. The CDR3 loop is CASSVREGGTEAFF. The CDR3 DNA follows: TGTGCCAGCAGCGTAAGGGAGGGGGGCACTGAAGCTTTCTTT.